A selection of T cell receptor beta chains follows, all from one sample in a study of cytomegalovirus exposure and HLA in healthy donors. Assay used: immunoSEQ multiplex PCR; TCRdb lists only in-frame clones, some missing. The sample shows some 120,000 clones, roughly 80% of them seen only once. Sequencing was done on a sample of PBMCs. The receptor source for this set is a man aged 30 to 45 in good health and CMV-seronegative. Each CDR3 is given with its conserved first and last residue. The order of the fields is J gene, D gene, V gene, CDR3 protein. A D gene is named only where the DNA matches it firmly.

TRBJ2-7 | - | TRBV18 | CASSPEYLYEQYF
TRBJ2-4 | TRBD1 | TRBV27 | CASSAYPTGTKNIQYF
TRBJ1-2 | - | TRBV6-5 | CASSPSPGYGYTF
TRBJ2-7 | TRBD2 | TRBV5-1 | CASSVGTSGHYEQYF
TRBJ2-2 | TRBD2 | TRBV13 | CASRTKREGGTGELFF
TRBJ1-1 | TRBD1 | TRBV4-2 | CASSQELYRGPQNTEAFF
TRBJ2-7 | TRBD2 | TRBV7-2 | CASSSGTSRYEQYF
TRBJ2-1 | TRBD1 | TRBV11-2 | CASSPRQGWVNEQFF
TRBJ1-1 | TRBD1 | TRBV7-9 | CASSSRQGGTEAFF
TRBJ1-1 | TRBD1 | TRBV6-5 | CASSANRGRQAFF
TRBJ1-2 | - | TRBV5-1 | CASSPFGGTNYGYTF
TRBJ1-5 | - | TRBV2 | CASRLGEGGQPQHF
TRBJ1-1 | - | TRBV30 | CAWSVRGSGGRKNTEAFF
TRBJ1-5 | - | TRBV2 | CASSEVPGNNQPQHF
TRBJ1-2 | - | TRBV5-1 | CASSPLSGRGGYTF
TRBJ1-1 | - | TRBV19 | CASRPMGGFTEAFF
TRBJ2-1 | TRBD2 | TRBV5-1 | CASSFGLAGYNEQFF
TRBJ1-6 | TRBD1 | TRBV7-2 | CASSSRWDRGASPLHF
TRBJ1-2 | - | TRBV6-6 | CASSYPDNYGYTF
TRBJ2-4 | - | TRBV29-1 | CSGTDLAKNIQYF
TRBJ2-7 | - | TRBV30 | CAWSGTYEQYF
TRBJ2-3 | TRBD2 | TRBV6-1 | CASTGLAGGADTQYF
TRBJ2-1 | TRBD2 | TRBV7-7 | CASSFGTSDKYNEQFF
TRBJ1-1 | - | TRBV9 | CASSVAMNTEAFF
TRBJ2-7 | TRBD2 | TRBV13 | CASSEGTNYEQYF
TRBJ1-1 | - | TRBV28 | CASSSLTAMNTEAFF
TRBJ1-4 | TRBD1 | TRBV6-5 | CASAGTGQEKLFF
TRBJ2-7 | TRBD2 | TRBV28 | CASSPTPSGRVSYEQYF
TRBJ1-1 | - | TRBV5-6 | CASSLSLMNTEAFF
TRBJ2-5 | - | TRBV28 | CASSLGRVETQYF
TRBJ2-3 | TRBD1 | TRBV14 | CASSLGTGGTDTQYF
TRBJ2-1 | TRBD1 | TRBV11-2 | CASRLDRGPYNEQFF
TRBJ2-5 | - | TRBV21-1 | CASSRIAGSPMQETQYF
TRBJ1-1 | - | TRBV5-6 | CASSLNRLNTEAFF
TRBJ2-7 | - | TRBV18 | CASSPPTYEQYF
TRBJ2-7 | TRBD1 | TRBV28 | CASSLPRTGGSYEQYF
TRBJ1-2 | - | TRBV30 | CAWNPPIMTF
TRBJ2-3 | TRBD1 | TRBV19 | CASSIQGEGTDTQYF
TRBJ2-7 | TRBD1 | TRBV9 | CASSSLGTGVYEQYF
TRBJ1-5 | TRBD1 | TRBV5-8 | CASSWHRGSNQPQHF
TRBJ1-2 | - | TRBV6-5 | CASSSPFGQSNYGYTF
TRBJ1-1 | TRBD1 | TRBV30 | CASSTGQGPTDTEAFF